The rows below give T cell receptor beta chains drawn from one sample of a study of vaccination effects on CD4 cells after COVID-19. Profiling relied on immunoSEQ multiplex PCR, and the TCRdb table lists in-frame clones only, not all of them. In the table there are roughly 73,000 clones, 65% to 85% of which are singletons. These receptors are not linked to any known antigen. Sequenced material: CD4+ T cells from PBMCs cultured with HIV peptides, taken before COVID-19 vaccination. The receptors come from a human donor who had a prior SARS-CoV-2 infection. Each CDR3 is given with its conserved first and last residue. The D gene is left open where the match is weak. The size entry is marked missing in some rows and otherwise reads once, few, many or a size class.

NA	TRBD1	TRBV7-8	TRBJ1-5	TGTGCCAGCAGCCCCGGACAGGGGCTCAATCAGCCCCAGCATTTT	CASSPGQGLNQPQHF
NA	NA	TRBV7-3	TRBJ2-3	TGTGCCAGCAGCTTATCACCACGGACCACAGATACGCAGTATTTT	CASSLSPRTTDTQYF
NA	TRBD2	TRBV9	TRBJ2-5	TGTGCCAGCAGCCGAGGGAGGGTGTCTGAGACCCAGTACTTC	CASSRGRVSETQYF
NA	NA	TRBV5-4	TRBJ1-1	TGTGCCAGCAGCCCCGGGAGACAGTCGAACACTGAAGCTTTCTTT	CASSPGRQSNTEAFF
NA	NA	TRBV5-4	TRBJ2-1	TGTGCCAGCAGCTCGCAGGCGGGTAGCTCCTACAATGAGCAGTTCTTC	CASSSQAGSSYNEQFF
NA	NA	TRBV7-4	TRBJ2-5	TGTGCCAGCAGCCTTGGGGGCACGCAACCCCAAGAGACCCAGTACTTC	CASSLGGTQPQETQYF
NA	NA	TRBV15	TRBJ2-1	TGTGCCACCAGCAGAGCGATCGGGGGGCTGGATGAGCAGTTCTTC	CATSRAIGGLDEQFF
NA	NA	TRBV5-1	TRBJ2-5	TGCGCCAGCAGCTTTGTTGGTGGGGGGGAGACCCAGTACTTC	CASSFVGGGETQYF
NA	TRBD1	TRBV30	TRBJ1-5	TGTGCCTGGAAGAGAACCGGGACAGGGAATCAGCCCCAGCATTTT	CAWKRTGTGNQPQHF
NA	TRBD2	TRBV7-2	TRBJ2-3	TGTGCCAGCAGCTTATTCCTAGCGGGAAACGCGGATACGCAGTATTTT	CASSLFLAGNADTQYF
NA	NA	TRBV3-1/TRBV3-2	TRBJ1-2	TGTGCCAGCAGCCCCCGAGCAGGAGGCTCTTATGGCTACACCTTC	CASSPRAGGSYGYTF
NA	TRBD2	TRBV15	TRBJ2-1	TGTGCCACCAGCAGATCACAGACTAGCAGGTATGAGCAGTTCTTC	CATSRSQTSRYEQFF
NA	NA	TRBV4-3	TRBJ1-4	TGCGCCAGCAGCCAAGGGGGCGCTGAGGAAAAACTGTTTTTT	CASSQGGAEEKLFF
NA	TRBD2	TRBV9	TRBJ2-2	TGTGCCAGCAGCGCCCGACTAGCGGGGGAGTACACCGGGGAGCTGTTTTTT	CASSARLAGEYTGELFF
NA	NA	TRBV11-2	TRBJ2-3	TGTGCCAGCAGCTCCGGCGATGGACGATCCTACACTTTGTATTTT	CASSSGDGRSYTLYF
NA	TRBD1	TRBV5-1	TRBJ2-7	TGCGCCAGCAGCGAGCAGGGGGAACGTGAGCAGTACTTC	CASSEQGEREQYF
NA	NA	TRBV5-1	TRBJ1-1	TGCGCCAGCAGCCTAAATTTGGAGGAAACTGAAGCTTTCTTT	CASSLNLEETEAFF
few	TRBD2	TRBV7-9	TRBJ2-5	TGTGCCAGCAGCTTCGGACTAGCGGGGGTTTCAGAGACCCAGTACTTC	CASSFGLAGVSETQYF
NA	NA	TRBV9	TRBJ2-6	TGTGCCAGCAGCCCTCGACGGGGTCTCTCTGGGGCCAACGTCCTGACTTTC	CASSPRRGLSGANVLTF
NA	TRBD2	TRBV6-5	TRBJ2-3	TGTGCCAGCAGTTACTCGGGGAGGGCAGGAGATACGCAGTATTTT	CASSYSGRAGDTQYF
NA	TRBD1	TRBV6-5	TRBJ2-7	TGTGCCAGCAGTTTTTTGGGACAGTCCTACGAGCAGTACTTC	CASSFLGQSYEQYF
NA	NA	TRBV5-8	TRBJ1-6	TGTGCCAGCACCCCTTATAATTCACCCCTCCACTTT	CASTPYNSPLHF
NA	NA	TRBV15	TRBJ2-7	TGTGCCACCAGCAGAGATCCCGGGTACGAGCAGTACTTC	CATSRDPGYEQYF
NA	TRBD2	TRBV5-1	TRBJ2-3	TGCGCCAGCGTTGGACTAGCGGGCACAGATACGCAGTATTTT	CASVGLAGTDTQYF
NA	TRBD2	TRBV27	TRBJ2-5	TGTGCCAGCAGTTTATTTAGTAGGAGCGGGGGCACCCAAGAGACCCAGTACTTC	CASSLFSRSGGTQETQYF
NA	TRBD1	TRBV10-3	TRBJ2-7	TGTGCCATCAGTGGAATCTGGACAGGGATCGACGAGCAGTACTTC	CAISGIWTGIDEQYF
NA	NA	TRBV6-5	TRBJ1-1	TGTGCCAGCCGCCGGTGGACTGAAGCTTTCTTT	CASRRWTEAFF
NA	TRBD1	TRBV11-3	TRBJ1-1	TGTGCCAGCAGCCTCGAGGACAGGGAAGCTTTCTTT	CASSLEDREAFF
NA	TRBD1	TRBV13	TRBJ1-3	TGTGCCAGCAGCTTAATCCAGGGGGCAAACACCATATATTTT	CASSLIQGANTIYF
few	NA	TRBV7-9	TRBJ1-2	TGTGCCAGCAGCCGATGGGGTGGGGAAAACTATGGCTACACCTTC	CASSRWGGENYGYTF
NA	TRBD1	TRBV18	TRBJ1-1	TGTGCCAGCTCACGACAGGGGAACACTGAAGCTTTCTTT	CASSRQGNTEAFF
NA	TRBD1	TRBV19	TRBJ1-1	TGTGCCAGTAGTGCGGGGGACAGGAGGTCGGAAGCTTTCTTCGTCGCTTTCTTT	CASSAGDRRSEAFFVAFF
NA	TRBD2	TRBV20-1	TRBJ2-1	TGCAGTGCTAGTCGGCGGGGGGGGTACAATGAGCAGTTCTTC	CSASRRGGYNEQFF
few	NA	TRBV27	TRBJ2-1	TGTGCCAGCAGTATCGACAGCAGACGAAACAATGAGCAGTTCTTC	CASSIDSRRNNEQFF
NA	NA	TRBV6-1	TRBJ1-5	TGTGCCAGCAGTGAGGGGCCGATCAATCAGCCCCAGCATTTT	CASSEGPINQPQHF
few	TRBD1	TRBV5-6	TRBJ1-1	TGTGCCAGCACCCTGGACAGGCTGAACACTGAAGCTTTCTTT	CASTLDRLNTEAFF
NA	TRBD1	TRBV6-6	TRBJ1-3	TGTGCCAGCAGTTACCCTGAGGGGGCAAGTGGAAACACCATATATTTT	CASSYPEGASGNTIYF
NA	TRBD1	TRBV7-2	TRBJ2-7	TGTGCCAGCAGCTTAGACAGGGGAGACTACGAGCAGTACTTC	CASSLDRGDYEQYF
NA	NA	TRBV6-6	TRBJ2-7	TGTGCCAGCAGTTACGGTGGTCGCTCCTACGAGCAGTACTTC	CASSYGGRSYEQYF
NA	TRBD1	TRBV18	TRBJ1-1	TGTGCCAGCTCACCAAACGACAGGGACGAAGCTTTCTTT	CASSPNDRDEAFF
NA	NA	TRBV25-1	TRBJ2-1	TGTGCCAGCAGCTACAACGAGGGAGCCTACAATGAGCAGTTCTTC	CASSYNEGAYNEQFF
NA	NA	TRBV7-2	TRBJ2-2	TGTGCCAGCAGCTTACATTGGAACACCGGGGAGCTGTTTTTT	CASSLHWNTGELFF